The present T cell receptor beta chain was sequenced within a study of early T cells in non-severe SARS-CoV-2 infection. Study background: Sequenced material consisted of bulk RNA (from unsorted whole blood), and chains were unpaired.

TCRdb passed the 5' RACE reads through MiXCR, listing each CDR3 protein once. The sample lists 80,000 to 95,000 distinct CDR3 sequences, approximately 16% seen once, with approximately 5.1% in the top ten. This material consisted of whole blood, taken at baseline. This TCR came from an adult who was a healthcare worker with PCR-confirmed SARS-CoV-2 infection or an uninfected control (not recorded which).

The CDR3 region is CASSQAFGGQFF. Written as DNA, the CDR3 is TGTGCCAGCAGCCAAGCCTTCGGAGGGCAGTTCTTC. This sequence joins TRBV14 and TRBJ2-1, with D maybe TRBD2 (5 bases). CDR3 length equals 12 residues. The germline V and J ends were trimmed by 1 base and 12 bases, with 10 bases remaining between them. Germline loops: CDR1 SGHDN, CDR2 FVKESK. Using reference TRBV14 and TRBJ2-1 for the parts outside the CDR3, the full variable domain is EAGVTQFPSHSVIEKGQTVTLRCDPISGHDNLYWYRRVMGKEIKFLLHFVKESKQDESGMPNNRFLAERTGGTYSTLKVQPAELEDSGVYFCASSQAFGGQFFGPGTRLTVL.